This passage covers 10 T cell receptor beta chains from one sample sequenced in a study of blood T cell repertoires in COVID-19 (dated by TCRdb to 2019 to 2021). Library method: the immunoSEQ multiplex PCR assay. TCRdb took over this immuneACCESS table, retaining in-frame rearrangements with V and J assigned. Such tables are incomplete; in checked studies, under half of the missing clones stem from an unresolved V gene, and the remainder is unexplained. The sample table contains about 49,000 clones; only one count was recorded for about 77% of them. Around 42% of the sample is held by the ten biggest clonotypes. The source material was peripheral blood. These receptors all come from a man aged 70 or older with active or convalescent COVID-19.

This rearrangement joins TRBV3-1 (or the pseudogene TRBV3-2) to TRBJ2-7, with 10 bases that match TRBD2. The V gene's germline CDR1 is LGHDT and CDR2 YNNKEL (reference sequence). The CDR3 is 19 residues long. V trimming: 2 bases; J trimming: 0 bases; junction bases outside the gene matches: 13. The CDR3 sequence is CASSQRPGLAQSNSYEQYF. The DNA for the CDR3 is TGTGCCAGCAGCCAACGGCCGGGACTAGCGCAGTCCAACTCCTACGAGCAGTACTTC.

The chain recombines TRBV6-2 or TRBV6-3 with TRBJ2-1; 12 nucleotides match TRBD2. V dropped 4 bases and J dropped 4; count of bases not matched to a gene: 5. The CDR3 runs 16 residues. Per the germline V gene, CDR1 is MNHEY and CDR2 is SVGEGT. For the CDR3, the DNA is TGTGCCAGCAGTTCTAGGACTAGCGGGAAATACAATGAGCAGTTCTTC. Translating it yields CASSSRTSGKYNEQFF.

V usage is TRBV7-9 and J usage is TRBJ2-3, with 8 bases identical to TRBD1. Germline V gives CDR1 SEHNR, CDR2 FQNEAQ (reference sequence). J was trimmed by 2 bases and V by 2 bases; bases with no gene match: 6. The CDR3 runs 16 residues. The CDR3 here is CASSLQGATFTDTQYF. CDR3 nucleotide sequence: TGTGCCAGCAGCTTACAGGGGGCTACATTCACAGATACGCAGTATTTT.

Only a few counts were recorded for this clone. This CDR3 is CASRQLLGEKLFF. The CDR3 bases are TGTGCCAGTCGACAGCTCCTTGGTGAAAAACTGTTTTTT. This chain connects TRBV19 to TRBJ1-4; D might be TRBD1 (5 bases). V lost 8 bases and J 7 bases, leaving 14 bases between the germline ends. CDR3 length: 13 amino acids. Germline assignment: CDR1 LNHDA and CDR2 SQIVND (reference sequence).

V is TRBV7-3 and J is TRBJ2-3, with 11 bases matching TRBD2. This CDR3 is 16 amino acids long. Germline CDR1 and CDR2: SGHTA and FQGTGA. J gave up 0 bases and V 5 bases, and 4 bases lay outside the gene matches. The CDR3 sequence is CASSLSGGVSTDTQYF. The CDR3 DNA sequence: TGTGCCAGCAGCCTTAGCGGGGGGGTTAGCACAGATACGCAGTATTTT.

The V call is TRBV7-9, the J call TRBJ1-2, with D possibly TRBD1 on 5 matching bases. The V end lost 5 bases, the J end lost 3 bases, and 19 bases lay between the germline ends. The CDR3 loop spans 16 amino acids. Germline V lookup: CDR1 SEHNR, CDR2 FQNEAQ (reference sequence). CDR3 in amino acids: CASSPPSSGGDYGYTF. CDR3 DNA sequence: TGTGCCAGCAGCCCCCCTTCTTCGGGGGGTGACTATGGCTACACCTTC.

This clone was recorded only once. The chain joins TRBV12-5 to TRBJ1-4; D not resolved. CDR3 length: 16 residues. CDR1 is LGHNT and CDR2 is FRNRAP in the germline V gene. Trimming took 0 bases from V and 1 from J, leaving 9 bases between them. The CDR3 reads CASGLVPSGTNEKLFF. The CDR3 bases are TGTGCTAGTGGTTTGGTACCTAGTGGAACTAATGAAAAACTGTTTTTT.

This chain links TRBV2 with TRBJ2-3; 15 positions match TRBD2. Germline CDR1 and CDR2: SNHLY and FYNNEI. V lost 5 bases, J lost 6 bases, and 12 bases stayed unmatched. The CDR3 runs to 18 residues. CDR3 amino acids: CASSRGLAGGLSPDTQYF. The CDR3 coding sequence is TGTGCCAGCAGTCGCGGACTAGCGGGGGGGCTGTCCCCGGATACGCAGTATTTT.

This clone was detected only a few times. V and J are TRBV5-6 and TRBJ1-1; the D is unclear. Per the germline V gene, CDR1 is SGHDT and CDR2 is YYEEEE. Trimming took 2 bases from V and 0 from J, leaving 8 bases between them. This CDR3 contains 14 residues. The CDR3 sequence: CASSFKEMNTEAFF. Written as DNA, the CDR3 is TGTGCCAGCAGCTTTAAGGAGATGAACACTGAAGCTTTCTTT.

V and J are TRBV6-5 and TRBJ2-2; perhaps TRBD1 as D (6 bases). Germline CDR1 is MNHEY and CDR2 is SVGAGI. V was pared by 7 bases and J by 6 bases, with 15 bases between. The CDR3 is 14 amino acids. The CDR3 coding sequence is TGTGCCAGCATGAGGGCACAGGGACCCGGGGAGCTGTTTTTT. Translation: CASMRAQGPGELFF.